Presented here are 32 T cell receptor beta chains from one specimen sequenced in a study of blood T cell repertoires in COVID-19. Sequenced by immunoSEQ multiplex PCR; TCRdb stores in-frame clones only, minus some. The sample has roughly 140,000 clones, under 90% seen once. The sample taken for sequencing was peripheral blood. The receptor set was obtained from a man between 60 and 75 years old with acute or convalescent COVID-19.

The chain has TRBV5-1 and TRBJ1-2; 8 nucleotides align to TRBD1. Germline V gene sequence: CDR1 SGHRS, CDR2 YFSETQ. The CDR3 loop spans 14 amino acids. J gave up 4 bases and V 5 bases, and 7 bases lay outside the gene matches. The DNA of the CDR3 is TGCGCCAGCAGTTCATTGACAGGGGCCTATGGCTACACCTTC. Its protein is CASSSLTGAYGYTF.

The chain recombines TRBV6-5 with TRBJ2-2, with TRBD1 matching over 7 bases. From germline, CDR1 is MNHEY and CDR2 SVGAGI. The CDR3 has 16 amino acids. With 0 bases clipped from V and 0 bases from J, the junction kept 1 base outside the gene matches. The CDR3 spells CASSYSGGPNTGELFF. CDR3 DNA sequence: TGTGCCAGCAGTTACTCAGGGGGCCCGAACACCGGGGAGCTGTTTTTT.

This clone was recorded once. This chain links TRBV19 with TRBJ1-6; D call uncertain. Germline V gives CDR1 LNHDA, CDR2 SQIVND (reference sequence). The CDR3 contains 16 residues. V was clipped by 3 bases and J by 5 bases, with 14 bases between them. The CDR3 nucleotides read TGTGCCAGTAGTATTCTAGGTTACGGGAATAATTCACCCCTCCACTTT. Translation gives CASSILGYGNNSPLHF.

This clone was recorded only once. The rearrangement links TRBV9 to TRBJ2-7, with 9 bases aligning to TRBD1. CDR1 and CDR2 from the germline V gene are SGDLS and YYNGEE. The length of the CDR3 is 16 residues. J was trimmed by 7 bases and V by 0 bases; bases with no gene match: 11. The CDR3 sequence: CASSVDPGTGMGEQYF. The CDR3 bases are TGTGCCAGCAGCGTAGACCCCGGGACAGGGATGGGGGAGCAGTACTTC.

The chain carries TRBV12-5 and TRBJ1-4; the D is unclear. Looked up from germline, CDR1 is LGHNT and CDR2 is FRNRAP. V gave up 1 base and J gave up 8 bases, with 11 bases separating them. The CDR3 runs to 14 residues. CDR3 nucleotides: TGTGCTAGTGGTTTGGGCCAGATCGGGGAAAAACTGTTTTTT. Its translation: CASGLGQIGEKLFF.

The J gene is TRBJ1-2, the V gene TRBV9; 7 bases agree with TRBD1. CDR1 and CDR2 (germline): SGDLS, YYNGEE. The CDR3 contains 14 residues. V shed 4 bases and J 5 bases; nucleotides not matched to a gene: 8. In DNA, the CDR3 is TGTGCCAGCAGCCCCCGGACAGGCGTATATGGCTACACCTTC. This codes for CASSPRTGVYGYTF.

V is TRBV6-6 and J is TRBJ2-3; 9 nucleotides match TRBD2. Trimming at V came to 2 bases and at J to 2 bases, leaving 5 bases not matched to a gene. Germline CDR1 reads MNHNY; CDR2 reads SVGAGI (reference sequence). The CDR3 runs to 16 residues. CDR3 sequence reads: CASSYPVAGDTDTQYF. The DNA of the CDR3 is TGTGCCAGCAGTTACCCCGTAGCGGGGGACACAGATACGCAGTATTTT.

The rearrangement uses TRBV2 and TRBJ1-1; 7 positions match TRBD1. The length of the CDR3 is 14 residues. Germline V gene data show CDR1 as SNHLY and CDR2 as FYNNEI. The V gene end was trimmed by 3 bases and the J gene end by 2 bases; junction bases not matched to a gene: 3. The CDR3 reads CASSEDRRNTEAFF. In nucleotides, the CDR3 is TGTGCCAGCAGTGAGGACAGGAGAAACACTGAAGCTTTCTTT.

The chain recombines TRBV7-2 with TRBJ2-1; 7 nucleotides align to TRBD1. Germline lookup yields CDR1 SGHTA and CDR2 FQGNSA. V was clipped by 5 bases and J by 14 bases; unmatched bases: 9. This CDR3 spans 12 amino acids. In DNA, the CDR3 is TGTGCCAGCAGCACCCCCGGGACAGCAGAGTTCTTC. Translating gives CASSTPGTAEFF.

This clone was picked up one time. This chain links TRBV28 with TRBJ2-6, with 7 nucleotides matching TRBD2. CDR1 and CDR2 (germline): MDHEN, SYDVKM. This CDR3 has 14 residues. The trim removed 6 bases at V and 12 bases at J, leaving 11 bases unmatched. The CDR3 sequence: CASRPIGRVGVLTF. The CDR3 DNA sequence: TGTGCCAGCAGGCCTATAGGGAGGGTAGGCGTCCTGACTTTC.

The chain recombines TRBV7-2 with TRBJ2-3; TRBD2 matches 7 bases. This CDR3 region has 14 residues. Trimming at V came to 7 bases and at J to 11 bases, leaving 15 bases not matched to a gene. Germline V gene lookup returns CDR1 SGHTA and CDR2 FQGNSA. The CDR3 coding sequence is TGTGCCAGCAAGGAAAGCGGGATTCACGGGGGGCAGTATTTT. As protein: CASKESGIHGGQYF. Full variable domain (outside the CDR3, taken from reference TRBV7-2 and TRBJ2-3): GAGVSQSPSNKVTEKGKDVELRCDPISGHTALYWYRQSLGQGLEFLIYFQGNSAPDKSGLPSDRFSAERTGGSVSTLTIQRTQQEDSAVYLCASKESGIHGGQYFGPGTRLTVL.

This clone was seen a single time. V usage is TRBV6-6 and J usage is TRBJ1-1, with TRBD1 as a possible D gene (5 bases). The germline CDR1 and CDR2 sequences are MNHNY and SVGAGI (reference sequence). V lost 7 bases and J lost 5, with 17 bases in between. This CDR3 is built from 14 residues. CDR3 protein: CASTATGGATEAFF. The CDR3 bases are TGTGCCAGCACTGCTACAGGCGGCGCAACTGAAGCTTTCTTT.

V gene TRBV30 combines with J gene TRBJ2-7; D gene uncertain. The CDR3 loop spans 11 amino acids. Germline V gene sequence: CDR1 GTSNPN, CDR2 SVGIG (reference sequence). Trimming took 0 bases from V and 4 from J, leaving 4 bases between them. This chain's CDR3 is CAWSVTYEQYF. CDR3 nucleotide sequence: TGTGCCTGGAGTGTAACTTACGAGCAGTACTTC.

The sample holds one count of this clone. The V call is TRBV3-1 (or the pseudogene TRBV3-2), the J call TRBJ2-4, with D possibly being TRBD2 (6 bases). The CDR3 loop spans 14 amino acids. CDR1 and CDR2 from the germline V gene are LGHDT and YNNKEL (reference sequence). The V end was cut by 6 bases, the J end by 6 bases, with 15 bases between. CDR3 loop: CASRPTGGANIQYF. The CDR3 DNA is TGTGCCAGCAGACCAACAGGCGGGGCAAACATTCAGTACTTC.

The chain couples TRBV28 to TRBJ2-7; D is unresolved. This CDR3 is built from 12 residues. Trimming shortened V by 6 bases and J by 3 bases, and 9 bases separated the two germline ends. Germline V gives CDR1 MDHEN, CDR2 SYDVKM. The DNA for the CDR3 is TGTGCCAGCAGCGACACCCTCTACGAGCAGTACTTC. Translating it yields CASSDTLYEQYF.

This clone was detected a few times. The chain carries TRBV28 and TRBJ1-4; TRBD1 is a possible D gene (6 bases). V dropped 3 bases and J dropped 5 bases, with 10 bases sitting between them. The CDR3 contains 14 residues. CDR1 and CDR2 from the germline V gene are MDHEN and SYDVKM. For the CDR3, the DNA is TGTGCCAGCAGTTTGGCAAGGGGGAATGAAAAACTGTTTTTT. Protein: CASSLARGNEKLFF.

Comment on this clone: Other DNA sequences in this specimen translate into the identical CDR3. The rearrangement joins TRBV7-2 to TRBJ2-1; possibly TRBD1 for D (5 bases). V was cut by 0 bases and J by 2 bases, with 8 bases left in between. The germline CDR1 and CDR2 sequences are SGHTA and FQGNSA. This CDR3 spans 15 amino acids. CDR3 coding DNA: TGTGCCAGCAGCTTAGCGGGGCTGCCCTACAATGAGCAGTTCTTC. Residues: CASSLAGLPYNEQFF.

The genes are TRBV27 and TRBJ1-5, with a weak D call TRBD1 (5 bases). The CDR3 has 14 amino acids. Germline V CDR1 and CDR2: MNHEY, SMNVEV (reference sequence). The V end lost 3 bases, the J end lost 5 bases, and 11 bases lay between the germline ends. CDR3 DNA: TGTGCCAGCAGTTTTCAGGGAAAAGATCAGCCCCAGCATTTT. It is translated as CASSFQGKDQPQHF.

The chain combines TRBV29-1 with TRBJ2-2; 8 bases fit TRBD2. Germline V gives CDR1 SQVTM, CDR2 ANQGSEA. The CDR3 is made up of 15 amino acids. Germline trimming cut 6 bases from V and 1 base from J; bases unmatched to any gene: 7. This CDR3 reads CSVIAGSLNTGELFF. Written as DNA, the CDR3 is TGCAGCGTCATAGCGGGGTCCCTGAACACCGGGGAGCTGTTTTTT.

The gene calls are TRBV6-5 and TRBJ1-6, with a possible D match to TRBD1 (6 bases). The CDR3 runs 15 residues. V lost 5 bases to trimming and J lost 7 bases, with 15 bases between them. The germline V gene encodes CDR1 MNHEY and CDR2 SVGAGI. The CDR3, as DNA: TGTGCCAGCAGTCCCTTTAACAGGGCGAATTCACCCCTCCACTTT. Protein: CASSPFNRANSPLHF.

The chain is built from TRBV6-6 and TRBJ2-4; 8 nucleotides agree with TRBD1. The CDR3 is 13 residues long. Per the germline V gene, CDR1 is MNHNY and CDR2 is SVGAGI (reference sequence). V lost 2 bases and J lost 8; bases outside the gene matches: 2. The CDR3 reads CASSYQQGDIQYF. CDR3 coding DNA: TGTGCCAGCAGTTACCAACAGGGGGACATTCAGTACTTC.

This clone was seen a few times. This rearrangement joins TRBV6-2 or TRBV6-3 to TRBJ2-7; the match to TRBD1 covers 8 bases. The V and J ends lost 0 bases and 4 bases, in that order; junction bases with no gene match: 8. CDR1 MNHEY and CDR2 SVGEGT come from the germline V gene. CDR3 size: 16 residues. The CDR3 bases are TGTGCCAGCAGTTACTCGAGACCTGGACAGGGTTACGAGCAGTACTTC. Translated: CASSYSRPGQGYEQYF.

The chain recombines TRBV10-3 with TRBJ2-7, with D possibly TRBD2 on 5 matching bases. From germline, CDR1 is ENHRY and CDR2 SYGVKD. Trimming removed 0 bases at V and 0 bases at J, with 15 bases between. This CDR3 has 17 amino acids. For the CDR3, the DNA is TGTGCCATCAGTGAGTCCCGGTTGAGGGAACTCTCCTACGAGCAGTACTTC. Its protein is CAISESRLRELSYEQYF.

The chain combines TRBV7-2 with TRBJ1-1; D unclear. The CDR3 length is 15 residues. V gave up 4 bases and J gave up 2 bases, with 14 bases separating them. Germline assignment: CDR1 SGHTA and CDR2 FQGNSA. This CDR3 reads CASSSSQVRNTEAFF. CDR3 nucleotide sequence: TGTGCCAGCAGCTCAAGTCAGGTGAGAAACACTGAAGCTTTCTTT. The entire variable domain, with the rest obtained from reference TRBV7-2 and TRBJ1-1, is as follows: GAGVSQSPSNKVTEKGKDVELRCDPISGHTALYWYRQSLGQGLEFLIYFQGNSAPDKSGLPSDRFSAERTGGSVSTLTIQRTQQEDSAVYLCASSSSQVRNTEAFFGQGTRLTVV.

V usage is TRBV12-5 and J usage is TRBJ1-4; TRBD1 matches 11 bases. Germline CDR1 LGHNT, CDR2 FRNRAP. The CDR3 covers 16 residues. The J segment lost 1 base and the V segment lost 9 bases, leaving 7 bases of the junction unmatched. CDR3 amino acids: CASGSGTGGTNEKLFF. CDR3 sequence (DNA): TGTGCTAGCGGATCCGGGACAGGGGGAACTAATGAAAAACTGTTTTTT. Together with reference TRBV12-5 and TRBJ1-4, the CDR3 gives the full variable domain: DARVTQTPRHKVTEMGQEVTMRCQPILGHNTVFWYRQTMMQGLELLAYFRNRAPLDDSGMPKDRFSAEMPDATLATLKIQPSEPRDSAVYFCASGSGTGGTNEKLFFGSGTQLSVL.

This chain uses TRBV4-3 with TRBJ2-2; D uncertain. This CDR3 region has 15 residues. CDR1 and CDR2 (germline): LGHNA, YSLEER. V lost 5 bases and J lost 0, with 10 bases in between. CDR3 sequence: CASSFHGPNTGELFF. In DNA form, the CDR3 reads TGCGCCAGCAGCTTCCATGGGCCGAACACCGGGGAGCTGTTTTTT.

The CDR3 is CASSIGSGQGRSNEQFF. The CDR3, as DNA: TGTGCCAGTAGTATAGGGTCGGGACAGGGCAGAAGCAATGAGCAGTTCTTC. The chain recombines TRBV19 with TRBJ2-1; 9 nucleotides match TRBD1. Germline lookup yields CDR1 LNHDA and CDR2 SQIVND (reference sequence). The length of the CDR3 is 17 residues. V shed 1 base, J shed 6 bases, and the junction held 10 bases outside the gene matches.

The chain recombines TRBV10-3 with TRBJ1-2; D perhaps matches TRBD1 (6 bases). The length of the CDR3 is 14 residues. V gave up 2 bases and J gave up 5 bases, with 12 bases separating them. Germline V gives CDR1 ENHRY, CDR2 SYGVKD. The CDR3 here is CAISEPGHSYGYTF. The DNA of the CDR3 is TGTGCCATCAGTGAGCCGGGACACTCTTATGGCTACACCTTC.

The CDR3 coding sequence is TGTGCCATAAGACAGGGAGCAAACTACGAGCAGTACTTC. As protein: CAIRQGANYEQYF. This sequence joins TRBV10-3 and TRBJ2-7; 7 nucleotides align to TRBD1. The ends lost 9 bases at V and 3 bases at J; junction bases unmatched: 8. The CDR3 consists of 13 residues. The germline CDR1 and CDR2 sequences are ENHRY and SYGVKD.

Only a few counts were recorded for this clone. The genes are TRBV6-6 and TRBJ2-7; TRBD2 matches at 13 bases. Germline assignment: CDR1 MNHNY and CDR2 SVGAGI (reference sequence). J gave up 3 bases and V 5 bases, and 7 bases lay outside the gene matches. This CDR3 contains 16 residues. CDR3 DNA: TGTGCCAGCAGTCGGACTAGCGGGGGAGCAGACTACGAGCAGTACTTC. Protein: CASSRTSGGADYEQYF.

The chain carries TRBV5-1 and TRBJ2-7, with 7 nucleotides matching TRBD1. Germline V gives CDR1 SGHRS, CDR2 YFSETQ. With 0 bases clipped from V and 5 bases from J, the junction kept 8 bases outside the gene matches. This CDR3 has 15 residues. CDR3 region: CASSLEGQLANEQYF. The DNA for the CDR3 is TGCGCCAGCAGCTTGGAGGGACAGCTCGCAAACGAGCAGTACTTC.

The DNA of the CDR3 is TGTGCCAGCAGCAATCCTAGCGGGGGGTACAATGAGCAGTTCTTC. Its translation: CASSNPSGGYNEQFF. The chain joins TRBV11-2 to TRBJ2-1; 11 bases match TRBD2. J gave up 4 bases and V 5 bases, and 4 bases lay outside the gene matches. CDR1 SGHAT and CDR2 FQNNGV come from the germline V gene. There are 15 residues in the CDR3.